This paragraph reports one TCR beta chain. As yet, its antigen is unknown. CD4+ T cells specific for antigen were expanded with viral peptide pools by the ViraFEST assay before sequencing. It was after approximately 11 days of culture that CD4+ T cells were isolated. It was two doses of either the BNT162b2 or mRNA-1273 vaccine that participants received. No vaccinee had earlier SARS-CoV-2 infection, and nucleocapsid antibodies were negative. Researchers reported culturing a few million PBMC in each well, adding 8 to 10 IU/ml IL-2 and about 10 ug/ml peptides. IL-2 medium supplanted half the medium on days 3 and 7. The data originate from a study of vaccination effects on CD4 cells after COVID-19. The overall study: The median interval between the second dose and post-vaccine sampling was 72 days.

The assay was immunoSEQ multiplex PCR, and TCRdb's table has in-frame clones only and misses some. The data hold some 22,000 clones, with 60% to 80% observed a single time. The sequencing used CD4+ T cells from PBMCs cultured with HCoV-NL63 spike peptides, collected after COVID-19 vaccination. This clonotype originated in a human donor who received a COVID-19 vaccine.

The CDR3 region is CASSVSQGTYNEQFF. The CDR3 DNA sequence: TGTGCCAGCAGCGTAAGCCAGGGAACCTACAATGAGCAGTTCTTC. The chain is built from TRBV9 and TRBJ2-1; possible D gene TRBD1, 5 bases. Germline loops: CDR1 SGDLS, CDR2 YYNGEE. Trimming left V 1 base short and J 2 bases short, with 10 bases between. The CDR3 has 15 amino acids.